Detailed here is one T cell receptor beta chain. Its specificity is not known. The data originate from a study of neurological immune-mediated disorders. About the study: Within the group of approximately 34 multiple sclerosis patients, around 31 were relapsing-remitting, while 3 were secondary progressive.

The CDR3 is 14 residues long. The germline V gene has CDR1 SGHRS and CDR2 YFSETQ. The germline V and J ends were trimmed by 4 bases and 1 base, with 11 bases remaining between them. The study built unsorted libraries from 2 million PBMCs kept at -80 C. 5'RACE employing 10-nucleotide random UMIs yielded the cDNA. In TCRdb, the 5' RACE reads were re-called with MiXCR into one record per CDR3 protein. The data hold about 70,000 distinct CDR3 sequences, with roughly 3% observed a single time. Study-wide results and limits: None of the CDR3 amino acid sequences of expanded clones recurred across subjects, suggesting private repertoires in all groups.

Sequenced material: PBMCs. The source of this sequence is a woman aged 50 to 60 with multiple sclerosis. The J gene is TRBJ2-5, the V gene TRBV5-1; D unclear. The CDR3 is CASSAVTPQETQYF. CDR3 sequence (DNA): TGCGCCAGCAGCGCCGTCACCCCCCAAGAGACCCAGTACTTC. Looking up the rest from reference TRBV5-1 and TRBJ2-5 gives the full variable domain: KAGVTQTPRYLIKTRGQQVTLSCSPISGHRSVSWYQQTPGQGLQFLFEYFSETQRNKGNFPGRFSGRQFSNSRSEMNVSTLELGDSALYLCASSAVTPQETQYFGPGTRLLVL.